The clone carrying this T cell receptor beta chain was found once. The V gene end was trimmed by 0 bases and the J gene end by 6 bases; junction bases not matched to a gene: 10. Germline loops: CDR1 LGHNA, CDR2 YNFKEQ. This CDR3 region has 16 residues. Produced via immunoSEQ multiplex PCR; TCRdb's table is partial and in-frame only. Among about 2.1 million clones listed, approximately 92% were seen once. This entry belongs to a study of shared clonotypes between healthy human individuals. Study at large: Contributing individuals were two females and a few males aged 18 to 49.

Naivety among CD8 cells was defined by CD45RO negativity and positive CCR7 selection, thereby excluding terminally differentiated effector memory CD45RA+ cells. Within Nashville, Tennessee resided all donors, each a Caucasian adult. The sequence came from a man between 18 and 29 years old in good health. Some clones in this sample may be carry-over from other donors' samples. The sequenced material came from naive CD8+ T cells from PBMCs. This chain links TRBV4-2 with TRBJ1-2; 7 bases match TRBD1. CDR3 sequence reads: CASSQDQGTGANGYTF. The DNA of the CDR3 is TGTGCCAGCAGCCAAGATCAAGGTACAGGGGCAAATGGCTACACCTTC.